The 32 T cell receptor beta chains below all came from one sample that was sequenced in a study of early T cells in non-severe SARS-CoV-2 infection. TCRdb reanalysed the 5' RACE reads using MiXCR and keeps one entry per CDR3 protein. The sample shows about 21,000 distinct CDR3 sequences, 4% to 4.5% of them seen only once. The sample comprised whole blood. These receptor sequences come from an adult who was a healthcare worker with PCR-confirmed SARS-CoV-2 infection or an uninfected control (not recorded which).

This clonotype came up many times. V gene TRBV30 combines with J gene TRBJ1-2; TRBD1 aligns across 9 bases. Looked up from germline, CDR1 is GTSNPN and CDR2 is SVGIG (reference sequence). The trim removed 7 bases at V and 7 bases at J, leaving 4 bases unmatched. The CDR3 consists of 11 residues. In DNA form, the CDR3 reads TGTGCCTACAGGGGGCGCGGTGGCTACACCTTC. Protein product: CAYRGRGGYTF.

In this sample, this clonotype turned up a few times. The gene calls are TRBV6-2 or TRBV6-3 and TRBJ2-5; a possible D gene is TRBD2 (5 bases). The CDR3 is 14 residues long. Germline assignment: CDR1 MNHEY and CDR2 SVGEGT. The V end lost 0 bases, the J end lost 1 base, and 6 bases lay between the germline ends. CDR3 sequence: CASSYSRVQETQYF. DNA for the CDR3: TGTGCCAGCAGTTACTCGAGGGTCCAAGAGACCCAGTACTTC.

This clonotype was detected ten times or more. J is TRBJ1-2 and V is TRBV27, with 8 bases lining up with TRBD1. The length of the CDR3 is 12 residues. CDR1 and CDR2 (germline): MNHEY, SMNVEV (reference sequence). V trimming: 6 bases; J trimming: 5 bases; junction bases outside the gene matches: 2. CDR3 residues: CASRGTGYGYTF. The CDR3 DNA follows: TGTGCCAGCAGGGGGACAGGATATGGCTACACCTTC.

This clonotype was seen repeatedly, ten times or more. This chain uses TRBV7-2 with TRBJ2-7; D could derive from TRBD1 or TRBD2 (5 bases each). This CDR3 is 14 amino acids long. Germline-derived CDR1 and CDR2 are SGHTA and FQGNSA. V gave up 2 bases and J gave up 2 bases, with 10 bases separating them. The CDR3 here is CASSLRQGPYEQYF. The CDR3 nucleotides are TGTGCCAGCAGCTTACGCCAGGGACCCTACGAGCAGTACTTC.

This clonotype was seen ten or more times. V gene TRBV12-3 or TRBV12-4 combines with J gene TRBJ2-1; TRBD1 aligns across 9 bases. CDR3 length: 13 residues. J was trimmed by 8 bases and V by 4 bases; bases with no gene match: 3. The CDR3 region has the DNA TGTGCCAGCAGTTCGGGACAGGGATATGAGCAGTTCTTC. It specifies CASSSGQGYEQFF.

This clonotype is labeled as medium-sized. V is TRBV29-1 and J is TRBJ1-1; tentatively, D is TRBD1 (6 bases). The germline V gene has CDR1 SQVTM and CDR2 ANQGSEA. Trimming stripped 6 bases from V and 0 bases from J, with 11 bases between. The CDR3 totals 13 residues. The CDR3 nucleotides are TGCAGCGTCCACAGGGTTTTGAACACTGAAGCTTTCTTT. This encodes CSVHRVLNTEAFF. Drawing the rest from reference TRBV29-1 and TRBJ1-1, the complete variable domain is SAVISQKPSRDICQRGTSLTIQCQVDSQVTMMFWYRQQPGQSLTLIATANQGSEATYESGFVIDKFPISRPNLTFSTLTVSNMSPEDSSIYLCSVHRVLNTEAFFGQGTRLTVV.

This clonotype occurred many times. The chain joins TRBV7-9 to TRBJ1-6; D unresolved. CDR1 and CDR2 (germline): SEHNR, FQNEAQ (reference sequence). This CDR3 is 15 amino acids long. The V end was cut by 0 bases, the J end by 10 bases, with 13 bases between. As DNA, the CDR3 is TGTGCCAGCAGCTTAGCGTCCGGGGTTGGCTCACCCCTCCACTTT. It is translated as CASSLASGVGSPLHF.

In its sample, this clonotype was seen many times. V and J are TRBV7-4 and TRBJ2-3; 8 bases match TRBD1. The CDR3 runs to 16 residues. V shed 7 bases and J 2 bases; nucleotides not matched to a gene: 11. Germline V gene lookup returns CDR1 SGHVT and CDR2 SQSDAQ. For the CDR3, the DNA is TGTGCCAGCACCGTATCCTCAGGGGGCTACACAGATACGCAGTATTTT. This gives the protein CASTVSSGGYTDTQYF.

This clonotype was counted at least ten times. This sequence joins TRBV29-1 and TRBJ1-1; TRBD1 matches at 8 bases. V shed 7 bases and J 1 base; nucleotides not matched to a gene: 2. CDR1 is SQVTM, CDR2 ANQGSEA, per germline. The CDR3 is 12 residues long. CDR3 DNA sequence: TGCAGCGCGGGACAGGAGAACACTGAAGCTTTCTTT. Residues: CSAGQENTEAFF.

The table lists this clonotype with many counts. The chain is built from TRBV7-9 and TRBJ1-3; TRBD1 aligns across 7 bases. Trimming removed 5 bases from V and 0 bases from J; junction bases left unmatched: 10. The CDR3 runs to 17 residues. Germline lookup yields CDR1 SEHNR and CDR2 FQNEAQ (reference sequence). The CDR3 loop is CASSRQGGLTSGNTIYF. The DNA of the CDR3 is TGTGCCAGCAGCCGACAGGGAGGCCTAACCTCTGGAAACACCATATATTTT.

The sample holds many counts of this clonotype. V and J are TRBV18 and TRBJ2-6; D might be TRBD1 (6 bases). Germline loops: CDR1 KGHSH, CDR2 LQKENI. The CDR3 length is 17 residues. Trimming pared 3 bases from V and 0 bases from J, leaving 12 bases between. The CDR3 region is CASSPIGGTSGANVLTF. CDR3 coding DNA: TGTGCCAGCTCACCGATAGGGGGAACCTCTGGGGCCAACGTCCTGACTTTC.

This clonotype has a count of ten or more. The J gene is TRBJ2-2, the V gene TRBV7-9; D is possibly TRBD2 (6 bases). This CDR3 has 17 amino acids. Germline assignment: CDR1 SEHNR and CDR2 FQNEAQ (reference sequence). Between the trimmed V and J ends, which lost 5 bases and 2 bases, there was a span of 18 bases. In nucleotides, the CDR3 is TGTGCCAGCAGCCCTCAGCAGGGACTCCTCAACACCGGGGAGCTGTTTTTT. Its protein is CASSPQQGLLNTGELFF.

This clonotype was counted ten times or more. The chain recombines TRBV6-2 or TRBV6-3 with TRBJ2-1, with TRBD1 identical over 7 bases. Germline loops: CDR1 MNHEY, CDR2 SVGEGT. V gave up 6 bases and J gave up 2 bases; unmatched junction bases: 7. This CDR3 contains 15 residues. DNA of the CDR3: TGTGCCAGCAGCCAAGGGGACAGTCCCTACAATGAGCAGTTCTTC. Translating gives CASSQGDSPYNEQFF.

This clonotype showed up many times. The chain combines TRBV29-1 with TRBJ2-7; D possibly corresponds to TRBD1 (5 bases). The germline V and J ends were trimmed by 3 bases and 1 base, with 13 bases remaining between them. The CDR3 spans 14 residues. In germline, CDR1 is SQVTM, CDR2 ANQGSEA. The CDR3 loop is CSVELPGSSYEQYF. The DNA of the CDR3 is TGCAGCGTTGAGCTCCCAGGGTCTTCCTACGAGCAGTACTTC.

This clonotype turned up a few times. J is TRBJ2-7 and V is TRBV20-1, with D perhaps matching TRBD2 (6 bases). Per the germline V gene, CDR1 is DFQATT and CDR2 is SNEGSKA (reference sequence). The CDR3 consists of 12 residues. Trimming left V 6 bases short and J 3 bases short, with 12 bases between. The CDR3 DNA reads TGCAGTGCCGAAGCTAGCGACTACGAGCAGTACTTC. Encoded protein: CSAEASDYEQYF.

The chain employs TRBV20-1 and TRBJ1-2; TRBD1 might be the D (5 bases). The V gene lost 1 base and the J gene lost 6 bases, with 12 bases spanning the gap. Germline V gene lookup returns CDR1 DFQATT and CDR2 SNEGSKA (reference sequence). The length of the CDR3 is 13 residues. CDR3 loop: CSARAGGRDGYTF. CDR3 nucleotides: TGCAGTGCTAGAGCGGGGGGACGGGATGGCTACACCTTC.

This clonotype was observed at least ten times. The chain has TRBV7-6 and TRBJ1-1; TRBD1 might be the D (6 bases). Germline values: CDR1 SGHVS, CDR2 FNYEAQ. This CDR3 is 16 amino acids long. V was pared by 5 bases and J by 8 bases, with 24 bases between. The chain's CDR3 is CASSRGGGREASEAFF. The CDR3 bases are TGTGCCAGCAGCCGCGGCGGGGGGCGAGAAGCATCAGAAGCTTTCTTT. Drawing the rest from reference TRBV7-6 and TRBJ1-1, the complete variable domain is GAGVSQSPRYKVTKRGQDVALRCDPISGHVSLYWYRQALGQGPEFLTYFNYEAQQDKSGLPNDRFSAERPEGSISTLTIQRTEQRDSAMYRCASSRGGGREASEAFFGQGTRLTVV.

This clonotype has at least ten counts. V usage is TRBV2 and J usage is TRBJ2-7, with 7 bases lining up with TRBD2. V shed 6 bases, J shed 2 bases, and the junction held 4 bases outside the gene matches. The germline V gene has CDR1 SNHLY and CDR2 FYNNEI. This CDR3 contains 13 residues. CDR3 nucleotides: TGTGCCAGCAGCGGCGGGGGACCCTACGAGCAGTACTTC. Its translation: CASSGGGPYEQYF.

The sample holds a few counts of this clonotype. The chain carries TRBV30 and TRBJ1-4; D remains unclear. V was clipped by 0 bases and J by 8 bases, with 10 bases between them. The CDR3 covers 13 residues. The germline CDR1 and CDR2 sequences are GTSNPN and SVGIG (reference sequence). CDR3 coding DNA: TGTGCCTGGAGTGTATCCTTTTCGGAAAAACTGTTTTTT. Amino acids: CAWSVSFSEKLFF.

In this sample, this clonotype turned up many times. V and J are TRBV10-3 and TRBJ1-2; D is unclear. The germline gives CDR1 ENHRY, CDR2 SYGVKD. The CDR3 consists of 15 residues. V gave up 8 bases and J gave up 6 bases, with 22 bases separating them. This CDR3 is CAIRKGPVSTDGYTF. The CDR3 nucleotides read TGTGCCATCCGTAAAGGGCCCGTCAGTACTGATGGCTACACCTTC.

This clonotype was detected ten times or more. The chain links TRBV7-3 to TRBJ2-7, with TRBD1 identical over 10 bases. Trimming took 5 bases from V and 4 from J; bases not matched to a gene: 5. This CDR3 spans 14 amino acids. Germline V gives CDR1 SGHTA, CDR2 FQGTGA. CDR3 DNA sequence: TGTGCCAGCAGCCCAGGGACAGGGGAATACGAGCAGTACTTC. Protein product: CASSPGTGEYEQYF.

The V and J genes are TRBV5-1 and TRBJ2-7, with D possibly called TRBD1 or TRBD2 (5 bases each). Germline assignment: CDR1 SGHRS and CDR2 YFSETQ. There are 13 residues in the CDR3. V was pared by 0 bases and J by 4 bases, with 8 bases between. CDR3 bases: TGCGCCAGCAGCTTGGGGGACCTATACGAGCAGTACTTC. It codes for CASSLGDLYEQYF.

This clonotype showed up just a few times. This chain uses TRBV19 with TRBJ2-7; no reliable D call. The germline CDR1 and CDR2 sequences are LNHDA and SQIVND (reference sequence). Trimming stripped 3 bases from V and 3 bases from J, with 15 bases between. CDR3 size: 15 residues. Here the CDR3 reads CASSILANPLYEQYF. The DNA of the CDR3 is TGTGCCAGTAGTATCTTGGCAAATCCACTCTACGAGCAGTACTTC.

This clonotype has at least ten counts. The chain uses TRBV12-5 and TRBJ2-5; no reliable D call. Trimming took off 2 bases at V and 4 bases at J, with 8 bases between the two ends. Per the germline V gene, CDR1 is LGHNT and CDR2 is FRNRAP. The CDR3 length is 13 residues. In DNA form, the CDR3 reads TGTGCTAGTGGTTTGCAGGAACTAGAGACCCAGTACTTC. As protein: CASGLQELETQYF.

This clonotype was seen more than once but under ten times. The chain combines TRBV18 with TRBJ2-1; the D gene could be TRBD1 or TRBD2 (5 bases each). Germline V gene sequence: CDR1 KGHSH, CDR2 LQKENI. V lost 3 bases, J lost 0 bases, and 6 bases lay in between. The CDR3 covers 14 residues. In DNA, the CDR3 is TGTGCCAGCTCACCGGGGGACTCCTACAATGAGCAGTTCTTC. This translates into CASSPGDSYNEQFF.

The V and J genes are TRBV20-1 and TRBJ2-5; D is unclear. The V and J ends lost 4 bases and 1 base respectively, with 7 bases between them. Germline V gene data show CDR1 as DFQATT and CDR2 as SNEGSKA (reference sequence). The CDR3 is made up of 12 amino acids. The CDR3: CSAKHLQETQYF. The CDR3 nucleotides read TGCAGTGCTAAACACCTCCAAGAGACCCAGTACTTC.

This clonotype has ten or more counts. The J gene is TRBJ1-2, the V gene TRBV10-2, with 8 bases matching TRBD1. The CDR3 loop spans 13 amino acids. V trimming: 4 bases; J trimming: 7 bases; junction bases outside the gene matches: 5. Germline lookup yields CDR1 WSHSY and CDR2 SAAADI. In DNA, the CDR3 is TGCGCCAGCAGTGTCCTCGGACAGGGTGGCTACACCTTC. This encodes CASSVLGQGGYTF.

This clonotype was seen a few times. The J gene is TRBJ1-1, the V gene TRBV4-3; D is unresolved. The CDR3 spans 14 residues. Trimming cost V 2 bases and J 3 bases, with 10 bases left between them. From germline, CDR1 is LGHNA and CDR2 YSLEER. CDR3 coding DNA: TGCGCCAGCAGCCAAATTGCGCTAGACACTGAAGCTTTCTTT. It codes for CASSQIALDTEAFF.

This clonotype was seen at least ten times. The rearrangement links TRBV3-1 to TRBJ2-3; D gene unclear. Trimming pared 6 bases from V and 6 bases from J, leaving 13 bases between. This CDR3 region has 13 residues. CDR1 is LGHDT and CDR2 is YNNKEL in the germline V gene (reference sequence). The CDR3 region has the DNA TGTGCCAGCAGGAAGTGGCCGTCTGATACGCAGTATTTT. It codes for CASRKWPSDTQYF.

This clonotype is termed medium-sized (0.01 to 0.1%). The chain joins TRBV5-1 to TRBJ1-4; possible D gene TRBD1, 5 bases. The germline V gene has CDR1 SGHRS and CDR2 YFSETQ. V lost 0 bases and J lost 12, with 12 bases in between. The CDR3 is 13 residues long. This CDR3 is CASSLGGTEELFF. CDR3 DNA: TGCGCCAGCAGCTTGGGGGGGACCGAAGAACTGTTTTTT. Combining the CDR3 with reference TRBV5-1 and TRBJ1-4 gives the whole variable domain KAGVTQTPRYLIKTRGQQVTLSCSPISGHRSVSWYQQTPGQGLQFLFEYFSETQRNKGNFPGRFSGRQFSNSRSEMNVSTLELGDSALYLCASSLGGTEELFFGSGTQLSVL.

The sample holds many counts of this clonotype. The V and J genes are TRBV7-2 and TRBJ2-2, with 14 bases lining up with TRBD2. J was trimmed by 4 bases and V by 6 bases; bases with no gene match: 7. The germline gives CDR1 SGHTA, CDR2 FQGNSA. This CDR3 is built from 17 residues. CDR3 amino acids: CASSKGLAGASTGELFF. As DNA, the CDR3 is TGTGCCAGCAGTAAGGGACTAGCGGGGGCCTCCACCGGGGAGCTGTTTTTT.

This clonotype came up many times. The chain uses TRBV7-9 and TRBJ2-3; TRBD1 matches at 9 bases. Germline assignment: CDR1 SEHNR and CDR2 FQNEAQ (reference sequence). V shed 6 bases and J 6 bases; nucleotides not matched to a gene: 7. The CDR3 consists of 14 residues. As DNA, the CDR3 is TGTGCCAGCAGTATCCGGGACAGGGATGATACGCAGTATTTT. Translated: CASSIRDRDDTQYF.